This TCR beta chain came from a study of blood T cells in healthy people across ages. Healthy individuals of Caucasian origin from Russia, aged about 6 to 100, served as donors. Primed by a sample-barcoded 5' primer and a J-beta primer mix, a second PCR proceeded for about 7 to 11 cycles. TCRdb processed the 5' RACE reads anew with MiXCR; each CDR3 protein has one entry. The table has about 720,000 distinct CDR3 sequences, 22% seen once; the top ten hold 22%. With 3 bases removed from V and 8 bases from J, the gap between germline ends came to 26 bases. Germline loops: CDR1 SGHRS, CDR2 YFSETQ. The CDR3 is 18 amino acids. Study findings and constraints: With age, beta diversity per million T cells declined roughly linearly, significantly by about 40. There were more naive CD4+ cells and higher diversity in long-lived donors than in aged donors.

The table lists this clonotype with a few counts. Antigen specificity is unknown. Sequencing input: blood. The origin of this receptor is a man between 70 and 80 years old in good health. The rearrangement links TRBV5-1 to TRBJ1-4, with D tentatively TRBD1 (5 bases). CDR3 protein: CASSYNSGRSSGKEKLFF. The DNA of the CDR3 is TGCGCCAGCAGCTATAACTCGGGACGGAGCTCCGGAAAGGAAAAACTGTTTTTT. The full variable domain, its missing parts supplied by reference TRBV5-1 and TRBJ1-4, is KAGVTQTPRYLIKTRGQQVTLSCSPISGHRSVSWYQQTPGQGLQFLFEYFSETQRNKGNFPGRFSGRQFSNSRSEMNVSTLELGDSALYLCASSYNSGRSSGKEKLFFGSGTQLSVL.